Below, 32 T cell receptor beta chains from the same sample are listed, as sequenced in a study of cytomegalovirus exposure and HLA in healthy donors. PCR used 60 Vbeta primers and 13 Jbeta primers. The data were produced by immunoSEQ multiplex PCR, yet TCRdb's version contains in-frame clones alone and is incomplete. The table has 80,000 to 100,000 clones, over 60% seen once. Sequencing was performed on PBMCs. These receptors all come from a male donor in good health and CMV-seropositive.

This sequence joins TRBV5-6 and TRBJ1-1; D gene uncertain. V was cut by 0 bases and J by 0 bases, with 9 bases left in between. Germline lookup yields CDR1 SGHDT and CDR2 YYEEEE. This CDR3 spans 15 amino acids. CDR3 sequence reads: CASSLGAALNTEAFF. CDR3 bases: TGTGCCAGCAGCTTGGGGGCAGCATTGAACACTGAAGCTTTCTTT.

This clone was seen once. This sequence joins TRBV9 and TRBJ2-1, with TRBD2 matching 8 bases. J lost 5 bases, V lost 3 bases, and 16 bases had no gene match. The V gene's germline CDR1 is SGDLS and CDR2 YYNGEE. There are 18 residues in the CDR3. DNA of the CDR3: TGTGCCAGCAGCGAGGGCCTCTTTGCGGGGGGCATAAACAATGAGCAGTTCTTC. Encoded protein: CASSEGLFAGGINNEQFF. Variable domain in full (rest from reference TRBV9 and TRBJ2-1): DSGVTQTPKHLITATGQRVTLRCSPRSGDLSVYWYQQSLDQGLQFLIQYYNGEERAKGNILERFSAQQFPDLHSELNLSSLELGDSALYFCASSEGLFAGGINNEQFFGPGTRLTVL.

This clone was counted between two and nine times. The CDR3 nucleotides are TGTGCCAGCAGCTTGGGTGGGCAGTCTGGGGCCAACGTCCTGACTTTC. It translates to CASSLGGQSGANVLTF. The chain joins TRBV5-4 to TRBJ2-6; D gene ambiguous. V lost 0 bases to trimming and J lost 1 base, with 8 bases between them. Germline-derived CDR1 and CDR2 are SGHNT and YYREEE (reference sequence). The CDR3 runs to 16 residues.

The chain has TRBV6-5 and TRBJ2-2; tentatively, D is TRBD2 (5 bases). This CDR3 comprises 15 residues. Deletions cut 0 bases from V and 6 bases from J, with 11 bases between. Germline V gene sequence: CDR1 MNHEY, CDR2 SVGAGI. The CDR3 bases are TGTGCCAGCAGTTACTCAACTAGTGGGGCCGGGGAGCTGTTTTTT. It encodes CASSYSTSGAGELFF.

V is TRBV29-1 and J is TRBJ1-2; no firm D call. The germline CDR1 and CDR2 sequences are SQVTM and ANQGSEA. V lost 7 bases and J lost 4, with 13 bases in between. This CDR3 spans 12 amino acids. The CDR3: CSAYSGLYGYTF. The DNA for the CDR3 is TGCAGCGCGTATTCGGGTCTCTATGGCTACACCTTC.

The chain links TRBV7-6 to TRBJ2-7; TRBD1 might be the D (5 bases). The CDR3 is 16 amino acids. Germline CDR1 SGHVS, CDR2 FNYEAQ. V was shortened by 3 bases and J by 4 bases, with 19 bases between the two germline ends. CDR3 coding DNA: TGTGCCAGCAGCTTTGACTCGAGGCAGGGTGTGTACGAGCAGTACTTC. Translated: CASSFDSRQGVYEQYF.

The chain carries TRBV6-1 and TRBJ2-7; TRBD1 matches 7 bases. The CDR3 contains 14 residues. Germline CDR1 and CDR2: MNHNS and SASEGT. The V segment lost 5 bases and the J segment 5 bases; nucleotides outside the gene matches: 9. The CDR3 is CASSNDREKNEQYF. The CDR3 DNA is TGTGCCAGCAGTAACGACAGGGAGAAGAACGAGCAGTACTTC.

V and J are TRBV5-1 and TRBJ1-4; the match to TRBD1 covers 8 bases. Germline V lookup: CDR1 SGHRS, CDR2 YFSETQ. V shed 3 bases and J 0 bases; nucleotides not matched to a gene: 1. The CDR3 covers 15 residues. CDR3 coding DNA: TGCGCCAGCAGCTGGGACAGGTCAACTAATGAAAAACTGTTTTTT. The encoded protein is CASSWDRSTNEKLFF.

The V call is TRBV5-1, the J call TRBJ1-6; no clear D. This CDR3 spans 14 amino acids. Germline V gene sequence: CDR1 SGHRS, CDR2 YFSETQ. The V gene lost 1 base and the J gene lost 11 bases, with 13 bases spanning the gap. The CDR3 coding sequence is TGCGCCAGCAGCTTGTCATCCGGAGGAGCACCCCTCCACTTT. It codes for CASSLSSGGAPLHF.

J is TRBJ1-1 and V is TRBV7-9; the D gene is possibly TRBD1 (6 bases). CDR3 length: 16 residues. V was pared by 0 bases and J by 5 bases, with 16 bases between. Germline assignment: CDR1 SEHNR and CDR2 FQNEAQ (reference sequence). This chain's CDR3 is CASSLAPGRGGTEAFF. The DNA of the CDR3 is TGTGCCAGCAGCTTAGCCCCCGGCAGGGGTGGAACTGAAGCTTTCTTT.

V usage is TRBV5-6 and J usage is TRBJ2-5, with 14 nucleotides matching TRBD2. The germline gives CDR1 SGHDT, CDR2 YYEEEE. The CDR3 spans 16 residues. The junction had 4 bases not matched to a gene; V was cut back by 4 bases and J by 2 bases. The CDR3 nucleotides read TGTGCCAGCAGCACCGGACTAGCGGGGGGACAAGAGACCCAGTACTTC. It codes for CASSTGLAGGQETQYF.

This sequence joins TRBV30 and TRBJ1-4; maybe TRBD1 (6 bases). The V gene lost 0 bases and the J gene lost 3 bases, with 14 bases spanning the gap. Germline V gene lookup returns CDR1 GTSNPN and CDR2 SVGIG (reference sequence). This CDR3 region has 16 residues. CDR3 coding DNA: TGTGCCTGGAGTGTAGGAGAGGGACACTCTAATGAAAAACTGTTTTTT. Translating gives CAWSVGEGHSNEKLFF.

CDR3 bases: TGCAGTGCCACTAGAGTCGATACGCAGTATTTT. Amino acids: CSATRVDTQYF. This chain connects TRBV20-1 to TRBJ2-3, with a tentative D call TRBD2 (5 bases). Germline loops: CDR1 DFQATT, CDR2 SNEGSKA (reference sequence). V was pared by 6 bases and J by 6 bases, with 10 bases between. The CDR3 covers 11 residues.

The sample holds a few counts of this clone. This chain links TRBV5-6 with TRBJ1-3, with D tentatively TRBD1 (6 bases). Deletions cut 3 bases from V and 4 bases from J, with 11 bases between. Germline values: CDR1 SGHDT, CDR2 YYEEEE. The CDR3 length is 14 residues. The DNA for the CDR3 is TGTGCCAGCAGCTCGGGGGGGCGAGGAAACACCATATATTTT. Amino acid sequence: CASSSGGRGNTIYF.

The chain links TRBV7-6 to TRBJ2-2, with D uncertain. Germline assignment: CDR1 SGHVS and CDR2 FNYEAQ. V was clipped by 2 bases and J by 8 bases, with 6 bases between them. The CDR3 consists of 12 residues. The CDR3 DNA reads TGTGCCAGCAGCTTATCGAGGGGGGAGCTGTTTTTT. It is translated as CASSLSRGELFF.

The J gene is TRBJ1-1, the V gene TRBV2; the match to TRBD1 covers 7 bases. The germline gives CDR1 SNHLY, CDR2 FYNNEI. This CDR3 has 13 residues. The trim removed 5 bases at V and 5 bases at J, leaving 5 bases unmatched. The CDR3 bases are TGTGCCAGCAGTACCCAGGGGGGAACTGAAGCTTTCTTT. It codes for CASSTQGGTEAFF.

As DNA, the CDR3 is TGTGCCAGTACCGCTAACAATGAGCAGTTCTTC. Its protein product is CASTANNEQFF. J is TRBJ2-1 and V is TRBV19; D not resolved. Germline V lookup: CDR1 LNHDA, CDR2 SQIVND (reference sequence). The length of the CDR3 is 11 residues. The V and J ends lost 7 bases and 5 bases respectively, with 6 bases between them.

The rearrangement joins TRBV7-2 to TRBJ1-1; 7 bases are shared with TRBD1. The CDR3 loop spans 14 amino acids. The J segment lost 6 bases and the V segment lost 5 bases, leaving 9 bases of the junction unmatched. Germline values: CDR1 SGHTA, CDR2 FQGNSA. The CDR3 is CASSPRQGGPEAFF. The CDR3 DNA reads TGTGCCAGCAGCCCCCGACAGGGTGGCCCTGAAGCTTTCTTT.

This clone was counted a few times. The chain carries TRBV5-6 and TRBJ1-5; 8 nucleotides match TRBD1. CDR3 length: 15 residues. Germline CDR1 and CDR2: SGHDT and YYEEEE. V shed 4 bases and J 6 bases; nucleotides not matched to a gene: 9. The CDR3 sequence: CASSTGQGFRQPQHF. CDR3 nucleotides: TGTGCCAGCAGCACCGGACAGGGTTTTCGTCAGCCCCAGCATTTT.

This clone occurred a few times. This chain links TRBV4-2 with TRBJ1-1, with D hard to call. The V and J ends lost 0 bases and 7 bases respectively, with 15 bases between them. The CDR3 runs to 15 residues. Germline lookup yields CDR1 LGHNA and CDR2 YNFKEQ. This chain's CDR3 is CASSQDSGNEGEAFF. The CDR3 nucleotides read TGTGCCAGCAGCCAAGATTCGGGTAATGAAGGTGAAGCTTTCTTT.

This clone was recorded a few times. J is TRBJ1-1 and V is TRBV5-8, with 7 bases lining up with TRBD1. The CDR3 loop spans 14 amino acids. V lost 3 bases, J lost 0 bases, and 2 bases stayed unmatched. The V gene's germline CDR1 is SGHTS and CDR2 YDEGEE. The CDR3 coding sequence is TGTGCCAGCAGCTCGACAGGGTTGAACACTGAAGCTTTCTTT. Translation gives CASSSTGLNTEAFF.

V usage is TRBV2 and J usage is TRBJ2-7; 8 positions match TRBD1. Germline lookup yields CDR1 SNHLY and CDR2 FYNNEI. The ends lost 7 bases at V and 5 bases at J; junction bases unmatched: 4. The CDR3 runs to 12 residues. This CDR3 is CASTDRENEQYF. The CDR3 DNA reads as TGTGCCAGCACGGACAGGGAAAACGAGCAGTACTTC.

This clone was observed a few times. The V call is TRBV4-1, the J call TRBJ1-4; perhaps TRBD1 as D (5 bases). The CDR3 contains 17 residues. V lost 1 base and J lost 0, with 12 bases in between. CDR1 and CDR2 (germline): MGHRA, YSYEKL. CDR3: CASSQVPSTATNEKLFF. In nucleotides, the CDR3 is TGCGCCAGCAGCCAAGTTCCTTCGACAGCAACTAATGAAAAACTGTTTTTT.

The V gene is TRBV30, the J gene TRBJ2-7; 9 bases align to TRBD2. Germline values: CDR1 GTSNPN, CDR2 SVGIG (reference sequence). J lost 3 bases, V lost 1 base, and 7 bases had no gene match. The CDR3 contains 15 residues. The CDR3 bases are TGTGCCTGGAGTGCGGCCGGGACTAGCCGCTACGAGCAGTACTTC. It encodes CAWSAAGTSRYEQYF.

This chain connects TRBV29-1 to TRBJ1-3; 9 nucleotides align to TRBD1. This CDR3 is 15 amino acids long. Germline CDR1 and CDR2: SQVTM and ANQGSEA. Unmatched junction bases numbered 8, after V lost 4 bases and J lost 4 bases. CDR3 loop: CSVAGQGLGGNTIYF. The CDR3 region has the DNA TGCAGCGTTGCCGGACAGGGGTTAGGAGGAAACACCATATATTTT.

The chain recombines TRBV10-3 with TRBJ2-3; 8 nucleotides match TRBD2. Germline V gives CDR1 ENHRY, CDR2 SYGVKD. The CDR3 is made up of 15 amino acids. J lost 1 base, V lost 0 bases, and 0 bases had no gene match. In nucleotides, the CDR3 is TGTGCCATCAGTGAGTCAGCGGGGGGCACAGATACGCAGTATTTT. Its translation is CAISESAGGTDTQYF.

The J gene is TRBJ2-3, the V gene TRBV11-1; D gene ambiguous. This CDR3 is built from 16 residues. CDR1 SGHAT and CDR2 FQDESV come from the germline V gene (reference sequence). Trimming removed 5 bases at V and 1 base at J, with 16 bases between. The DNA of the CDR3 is TGTGCCAGCAGCCTTTTCCAGTTCACCCGCACAGATACGCAGTATTTT. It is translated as CASSLFQFTRTDTQYF.

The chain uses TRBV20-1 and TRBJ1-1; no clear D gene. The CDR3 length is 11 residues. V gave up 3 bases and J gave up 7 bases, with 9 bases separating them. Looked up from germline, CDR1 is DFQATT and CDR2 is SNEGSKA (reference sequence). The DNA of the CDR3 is TGCAGTGCTAGCCTCGACATTGAAGCTTTCTTT. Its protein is CSASLDIEAFF.

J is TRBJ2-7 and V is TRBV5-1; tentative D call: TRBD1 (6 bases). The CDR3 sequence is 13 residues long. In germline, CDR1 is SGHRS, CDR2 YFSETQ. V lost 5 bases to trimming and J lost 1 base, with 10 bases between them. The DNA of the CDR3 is TGCGCCAGCAGTGGGACACCTTCCTACGAGCAGTACTTC. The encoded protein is CASSGTPSYEQYF.

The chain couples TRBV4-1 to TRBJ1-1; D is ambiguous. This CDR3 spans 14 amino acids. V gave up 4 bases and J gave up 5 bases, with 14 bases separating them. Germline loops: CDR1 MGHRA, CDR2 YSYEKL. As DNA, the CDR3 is TGCGCCAGCAGCCGCCCCGAGAGGGCAACTGAAGCTTTCTTT. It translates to CASSRPERATEAFF.

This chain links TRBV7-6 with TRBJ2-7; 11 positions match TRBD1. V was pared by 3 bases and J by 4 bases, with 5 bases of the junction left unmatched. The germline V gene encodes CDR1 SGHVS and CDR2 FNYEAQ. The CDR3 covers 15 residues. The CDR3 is CASSLEGQGAYEQYF. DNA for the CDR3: TGTGCCAGCAGCTTGGAAGGACAGGGGGCTTACGAGCAGTACTTC.

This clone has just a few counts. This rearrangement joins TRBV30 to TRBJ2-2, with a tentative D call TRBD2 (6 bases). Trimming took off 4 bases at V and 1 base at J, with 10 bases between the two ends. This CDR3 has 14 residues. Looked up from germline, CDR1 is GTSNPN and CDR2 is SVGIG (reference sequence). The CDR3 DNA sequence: TGTGCCTGGACGGGACTCAGGAACACCGGGGAGCTGTTTTTT. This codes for CAWTGLRNTGELFF.